Included here is one TCR beta chain sequence, with context. Its antigen is undetermined. V lost 4 bases, J lost 3 bases, and 5 bases stayed unmatched. The CDR3 covers 15 residues. CDR1 and CDR2 from the germline V gene are SGHRS and YFSETQ. Profiling relied on immunoSEQ multiplex PCR, and the TCRdb table lists in-frame clones only, not all of them. The data show some 150,000 clones, more than 90% seen once. The record originates from a study of T cell responses to AZD1222 COVID-19 vaccine. General observations from the study: White British ancestry dominated among donors, who included more females, and clonal diversity was possibly underestimated. Among those given AZD1222, only five or six were seropositive at baseline.

The V call is TRBV5-1, the J call TRBJ1-3; 9 bases match TRBD1. The input for sequencing was peripheral blood, taken on day 0 of AZD1222 vaccination. This clonotype was obtained from an adult in good health. The CDR3 loop is CASSPGQGYGNTIYF. The CDR3 coding sequence is TGCGCCAGCAGCCCGGGACAGGGATATGGAAACACCATATATTTT. Full variable domain (rest looked up from reference TRBV5-1 and TRBJ1-3): KAGVTQTPRYLIKTRGQQVTLSCSPISGHRSVSWYQQTPGQGLQFLFEYFSETQRNKGNFPGRFSGRQFSNSRSEMNVSTLELGDSALYLCASSPGQGYGNTIYFGEGSWLTVV.